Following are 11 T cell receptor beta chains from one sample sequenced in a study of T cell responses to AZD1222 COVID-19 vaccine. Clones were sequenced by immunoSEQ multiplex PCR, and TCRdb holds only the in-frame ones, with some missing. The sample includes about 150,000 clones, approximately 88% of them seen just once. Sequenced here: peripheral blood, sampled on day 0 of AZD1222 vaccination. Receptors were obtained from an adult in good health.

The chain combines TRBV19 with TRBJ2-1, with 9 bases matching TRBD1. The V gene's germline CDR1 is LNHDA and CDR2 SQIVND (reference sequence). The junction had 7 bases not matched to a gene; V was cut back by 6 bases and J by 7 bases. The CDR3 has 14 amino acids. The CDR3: CASSPGTGKNEQFF. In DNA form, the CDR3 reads TGTGCCAGTAGCCCTGGGACAGGGAAAAATGAGCAGTTCTTC. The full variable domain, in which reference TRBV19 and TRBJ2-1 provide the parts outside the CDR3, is DGGITQSPKYLFRKEGQNVTLSCEQNLNHDAMYWYRQDPGQGLRLIYYSQIVNDFQKGDIAEGYSVSREKKESFPLTVTSAQKNPTAFYLCASSPGTGKNEQFFGPGTRLTVL.

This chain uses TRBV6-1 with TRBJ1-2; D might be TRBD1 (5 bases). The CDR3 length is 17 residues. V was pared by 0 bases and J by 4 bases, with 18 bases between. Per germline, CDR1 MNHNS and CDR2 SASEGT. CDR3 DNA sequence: TGTGCCAGCAGTGAAGCGGGGCCTCCACCGAGGAGCTATGGCTACACCTTC. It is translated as CASSEAGPPPRSYGYTF.

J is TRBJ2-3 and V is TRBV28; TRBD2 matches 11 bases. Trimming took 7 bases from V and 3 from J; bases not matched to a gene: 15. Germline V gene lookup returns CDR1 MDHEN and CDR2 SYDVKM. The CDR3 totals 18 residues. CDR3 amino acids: CASTSSVVLAGVTDTQYF. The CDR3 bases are TGTGCCAGCACCTCCTCCGTGGTACTAGCGGGAGTAACAGATACGCAGTATTTT.

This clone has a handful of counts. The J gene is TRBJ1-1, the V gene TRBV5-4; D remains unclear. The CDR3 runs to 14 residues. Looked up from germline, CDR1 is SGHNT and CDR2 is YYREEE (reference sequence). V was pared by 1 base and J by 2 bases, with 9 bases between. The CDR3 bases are TGTGCCAGCAGCTTGTCACTGGGAAACACTGAAGCTTTCTTT. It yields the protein CASSLSLGNTEAFF. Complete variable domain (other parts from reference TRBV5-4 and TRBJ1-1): ETGVTQSPTHLIKTRGQQVTLRCSSQSGHNTVSWYQQALGQGPQFIFQYYREEENGRGNFPPRFSGLQFPNYSSELNVNALELDDSALYLCASSLSLGNTEAFFGQGTRLTVV.

The CDR3, as DNA: TGTGCCAGCAGTTACTCGGGGGCCCGAAACACCATATATTTT. Amino acid sequence: CASSYSGARNTIYF. This chain links TRBV6-5 with TRBJ1-3; possible D gene TRBD1, 6 bases. The CDR3 length is 14 residues. CDR1 and CDR2 from the germline V gene are MNHEY and SVGAGI. V lost 0 bases and J lost 5, with 8 bases in between.

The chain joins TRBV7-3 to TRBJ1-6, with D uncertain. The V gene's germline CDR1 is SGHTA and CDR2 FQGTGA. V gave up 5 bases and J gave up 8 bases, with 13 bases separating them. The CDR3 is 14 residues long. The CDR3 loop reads CASSLDPGDSPLHF. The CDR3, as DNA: TGTGCCAGCAGCCTGGACCCTGGGGATTCACCCCTCCACTTT.

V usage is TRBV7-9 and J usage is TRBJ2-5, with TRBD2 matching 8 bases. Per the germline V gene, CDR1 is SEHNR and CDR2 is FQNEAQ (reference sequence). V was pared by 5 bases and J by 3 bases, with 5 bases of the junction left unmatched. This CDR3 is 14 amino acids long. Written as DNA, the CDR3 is TGTGCCAGCAGCATCACTAGCGGTAAAGAGACCCAGTACTTC. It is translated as CASSITSGKETQYF.

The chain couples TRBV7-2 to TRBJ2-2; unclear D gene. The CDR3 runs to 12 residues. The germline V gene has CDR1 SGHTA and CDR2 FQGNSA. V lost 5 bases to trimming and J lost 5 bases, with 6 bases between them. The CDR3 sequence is CASSPRTGELFF. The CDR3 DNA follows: TGTGCCAGCAGCCCCAGGACCGGGGAGCTGTTTTTT.

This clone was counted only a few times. CDR3 sequence: CSAGLYYEQYF. The DNA for the CDR3 is TGCAGCGCGGGACTATACTACGAGCAGTACTTC. The chain combines TRBV29-1 with TRBJ2-7, with TRBD2 identical over 7 bases. J was trimmed by 3 bases and V by 7 bases; bases with no gene match: 3. The CDR3 is 11 amino acids. The germline gives CDR1 SQVTM, CDR2 ANQGSEA.

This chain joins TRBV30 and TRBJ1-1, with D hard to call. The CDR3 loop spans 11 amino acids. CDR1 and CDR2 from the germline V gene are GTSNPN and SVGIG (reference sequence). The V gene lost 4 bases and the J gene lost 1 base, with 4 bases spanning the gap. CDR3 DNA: TGTGCCTGGAACCAGAACACTGAAGCTTTCTTT. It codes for CAWNQNTEAFF.

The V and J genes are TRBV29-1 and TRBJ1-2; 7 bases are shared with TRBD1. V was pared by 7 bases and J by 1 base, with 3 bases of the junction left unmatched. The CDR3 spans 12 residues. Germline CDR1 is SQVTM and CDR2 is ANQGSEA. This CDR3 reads CSAGDSNYGYTF. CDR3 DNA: TGCAGCGCCGGGGACAGTAACTATGGCTACACCTTC.